This is a list of T cell receptor beta chains from one sample in a study of technical replicates of blood from several donors. Method: immunoSEQ multiplex PCR; TCRdb's copy keeps in-frame clones and lacks some. The sample holds about 75,000 clones, nearly 98% seen once. The sequencing sample was made of T cells isolated from PBMCs. The receptors come from a human donor in good health. Each CDR3 is given with its conserved first and last residue. A D gene is named only where the DNA matches it firmly. A row's size may be missing; if present it is once, few, many or a size class.

CASSADSSYNEQFF	TGTGCCAGCAGTGCAGACAGCTCCTACAATGAGCAGTTCTTC	once	-	TRBV28	TRBJ2-1
CASSQDPASGSSEQYF	TGCGCCAGCAGCCAAGACCCCGCTAGCGGGAGCTCCGAGCAGTACTTC	-	TRBD2	TRBV4-3	TRBJ2-7
CARTGTSTYNEQFF	TGTGCCCGTACCGGGACTAGCACCTACAATGAGCAGTTCTTC	once	TRBD2	TRBV30	TRBJ2-1
CASSPSGGYTGELFF	TGTGCCAGCAGCCCTAGCGGGGGATACACCGGGGAGCTGTTTTTT	-	TRBD2	TRBV7-2	TRBJ2-2
CASRRLAGTGFIDEQFF	TGTGCCAGCAGGCGACTAGCGGGAACGGGCTTCATCGATGAGCAGTTCTTC	once	TRBD2	TRBV28	TRBJ2-1
CASLELGTAQETQYF	TGTGCCAGCCTGGAGTTGGGGACAGCGCAAGAGACCCAGTACTTC	-	TRBD1	TRBV2	TRBJ2-5
CASSGSGTSGSLKTQYF	TGTGCCAGCAGTGGTTCCGGGACTAGCGGGAGCTTGAAGACCCAGTACTTC	-	TRBD2	TRBV28	TRBJ2-5
CASSYVLAASYEQYF	TGTGCCAGCAGTTACGTACTAGCAGCTTCCTACGAGCAGTACTTC	-	-	TRBV6-7	TRBJ2-7
CATSASKGTEAFF	TGTGCCACGTCCGCCTCTAAGGGGACTGAAGCTTTCTTT	-	-	TRBV10-3	TRBJ1-1
CASSRTVNTEAFF	TGTGCCAGCAGCCGGACAGTAAACACTGAAGCTTTCTTT	-	-	TRBV5-4	TRBJ1-1
CSASGETQYF	TGCAGCGCCTCAGGGGAGACCCAGTACTTC	-	-	TRBV29-1	TRBJ2-5